The clone carrying this T cell receptor (beta chain) was detected once. The antigen remains undetermined. The sample comes from a study of cytomegalovirus exposure and HLA in healthy donors. Whole-study context: It was reported in a later analysis that the 120 or so validation repertoires used the same platform as the roughly 700 first-cohort repertoires. Study conclusions and caveats: Confirmation in vitro established that three CMV-associated chains were specific for CMV antigens. Among TCR beta chains, those listed as cytomegalovirus-associated numbered around 180.

CDR1 and CDR2 from the germline V gene are MGHRA and YSYEKL. The CDR3 runs to 19 residues. V was shortened by 0 bases and J by 0 bases, with 17 bases between the two germline ends. Data came from immunoSEQ multiplex PCR; TCRdb stores just in-frame clones and leaves some out. The top ten clones hold approximately 15% of a sample with approximately 170,000 clones, around 85% of them seen once. The specimen sequenced was PBMCs. V gene TRBV4-1 combines with J gene TRBJ1-4; possibly TRBD1 for D (6 bases). This TCR was recovered from a man between 18 and 35 years old in good health and CMV-seropositive. The CDR3 sequence is CASSQEGPTGTTTNEKLFF. The CDR3 nucleotides are TGCGCCAGCAGCCAAGAGGGACCAACAGGGACGACAACTAATGAAAAACTGTTTTTT.